Below are 8 T cell receptor beta chains sequenced from a single sample in a study of blood T cell repertoires in COVID-19. Method: immunoSEQ multiplex PCR; TCRdb's copy keeps in-frame clones and lacks some. The sample gives approximately 290,000 clones, approximately 90% of which show up once; roughly 2.3% is in the top ten. The sequenced sample was peripheral blood. Receptors originate from a man younger than 35 with active or convalescent COVID-19.

This chain joins TRBV7-9 and TRBJ2-1; TRBD2 agrees at 9 bases. The J segment lost 9 bases and the V segment lost 2 bases, leaving 8 bases of the junction unmatched. The CDR3 has 15 residues. Germline V gives CDR1 SEHNR, CDR2 FQNEAQ (reference sequence). The CDR3 spells CASSLMASGVSEQFF. In DNA form, the CDR3 reads TGTGCCAGCAGCTTAATGGCTAGCGGGGTTTCTGAGCAGTTCTTC.

V and J are TRBV7-2 and TRBJ1-1; D not certain. The CDR3 loop spans 19 amino acids. V was pared by 2 bases and J by 0 bases, with 22 bases between. The germline V gene has CDR1 SGHTA and CDR2 FQGNSA. In DNA, the CDR3 is TGTGCCAGCAGCTTATTCCGGGGAATTCGCCCGGGAATGAACACTGAAGCTTTCTTT. Translated: CASSLFRGIRPGMNTEAFF.

The chain is built from TRBV19 and TRBJ2-3, with TRBD1 matching over 9 bases. This CDR3 contains 13 residues. Germline lookup yields CDR1 LNHDA and CDR2 SQIVND (reference sequence). V trimming: 10 bases; J trimming: 4 bases; junction bases outside the gene matches: 6. The CDR3 sequence: CATHGTGSDTQYF. Here the CDR3 DNA reads TGTGCCACCCACGGGACAGGGTCAGATACGCAGTATTTT.

The chain employs TRBV28 and TRBJ1-2, with a tentative D call TRBD1 (6 bases). The germline V and J ends were trimmed by 2 bases and 5 bases, with 12 bases remaining between them. Germline values: CDR1 MDHEN, CDR2 SYDVKM. CDR3 size: 14 residues. Here the CDR3 DNA reads TGTGCCAGCAGTTTAGGGCAGGGGTTTTATGGCTACACCTTC. Protein sequence: CASSLGQGFYGYTF.

The gene calls are TRBV11-3 and TRBJ2-1; D is perhaps TRBD2 (6 bases). Trimming pared 1 base from V and 0 bases from J, leaving 13 bases between. This CDR3 is 17 amino acids long. CDR1 SGHNT and CDR2 YENEEA come from the germline V gene. CDR3 sequence: CASSLGALASSYNEQFF. CDR3 bases: TGTGCCAGCAGCTTAGGGGCGCTAGCGAGCTCCTACAATGAGCAGTTCTTC.

CDR3 protein: CASSYGQGAEQFF. In DNA, the CDR3 is TGTGCCAGCAGTTACGGACAGGGGGCCGAGCAGTTCTTC. The chain links TRBV5-4 to TRBJ2-1; 11 bases map to TRBD1. The V segment lost 5 bases and the J segment 10 bases; nucleotides outside the gene matches: 5. Germline CDR1 is SGHNT and CDR2 is YYREEE (reference sequence). This CDR3 is 13 amino acids long.

V is TRBV6-2 or TRBV6-3 and J is TRBJ1-1; 10 bases fit TRBD1. Germline CDR1 reads MNHEY; CDR2 reads SVGEGT. The V and J ends lost 2 bases and 6 bases, in that order; junction bases with no gene match: 3. This CDR3 is built from 14 residues. CDR3 sequence: CASSYDRGPAEAFF. CDR3 nucleotides: TGTGCCAGCAGTTACGACAGGGGGCCGGCTGAAGCTTTCTTT.

This chain uses TRBV5-5 with TRBJ2-7, with D unclear. The V gene's germline CDR1 is SGHKS and CDR2 YYEKEE (reference sequence). Trimming shortened V by 4 bases and J by 3 bases, and 5 bases separated the two germline ends. The CDR3 totals 11 residues. The CDR3 sequence: CASSNYYEQYF. In nucleotides, the CDR3 is TGTGCCAGCAGCAACTACTACGAGCAGTACTTC.